The present T cell receptor (beta chain) was sequenced within a study of blood T cell repertoires in COVID-19. As for the study in general: Acute and convalescent COVID-19 specimens originated in the United States, Italy and Spain. The analysed material was cDNA or gDNA that came from T cells, B-cell-depleted T cells, or PBMCs.

In the original analysis: Scientists estimated how many nucleated cells there were by amplifying reference gene primers. The repertoire was sequenced with immunoSEQ multiplex PCR; TCRdb's copy has only in-frame clones and lacks some. V and J calls and clone size are as listed in that table; D and trimming were resolved from the DNA. The sample has around 88,000 clones, around nine tenths seen once. The length of the CDR3 is 14 residues. V was shortened by 7 bases and J by 3 bases, with 17 bases between the two germline ends. Germline V gene lookup returns CDR1 SGHNT and CDR2 YYREEE (reference sequence).

Sequencing used peripheral blood. The sequence derives from a man aged 55 to 70 with acute or convalescent COVID-19. This sequence joins TRBV5-4 and TRBJ2-7; tentative D call: TRBD2 (6 bases). The CDR3 here is CASSLGGRVYEQYF. The CDR3 DNA reads TGTGCCAGCTCCTTGGGAGGCAGGGTCTACGAGCAGTACTTC.